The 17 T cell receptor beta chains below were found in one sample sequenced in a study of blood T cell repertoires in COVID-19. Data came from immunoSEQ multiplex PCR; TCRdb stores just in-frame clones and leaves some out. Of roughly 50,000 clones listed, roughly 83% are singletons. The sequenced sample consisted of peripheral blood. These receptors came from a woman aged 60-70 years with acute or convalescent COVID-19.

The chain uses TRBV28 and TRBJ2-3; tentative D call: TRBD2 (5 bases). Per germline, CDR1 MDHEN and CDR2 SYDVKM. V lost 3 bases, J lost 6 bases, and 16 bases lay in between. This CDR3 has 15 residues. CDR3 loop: CASSFSGTRRDTQYF. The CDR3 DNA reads TGTGCCAGCAGTTTCTCTGGAACCAGGAGGGATACGCAGTATTTT.

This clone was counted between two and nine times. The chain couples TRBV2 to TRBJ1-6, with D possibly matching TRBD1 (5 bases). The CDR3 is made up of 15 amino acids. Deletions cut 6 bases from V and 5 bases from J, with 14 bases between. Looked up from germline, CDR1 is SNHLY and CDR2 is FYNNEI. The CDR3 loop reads CASRTTEANNSPLHF. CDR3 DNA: TGTGCCAGCAGAACGACAGAGGCTAATAATTCACCCCTCCACTTT.

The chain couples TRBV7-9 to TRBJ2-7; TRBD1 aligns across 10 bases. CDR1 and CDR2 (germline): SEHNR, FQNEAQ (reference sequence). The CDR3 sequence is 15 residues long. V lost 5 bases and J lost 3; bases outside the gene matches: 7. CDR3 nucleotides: TGTGCCAGCAGCCTGGACAGGGGGAGTTTCTACGAGCAGTACTTC. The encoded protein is CASSLDRGSFYEQYF.

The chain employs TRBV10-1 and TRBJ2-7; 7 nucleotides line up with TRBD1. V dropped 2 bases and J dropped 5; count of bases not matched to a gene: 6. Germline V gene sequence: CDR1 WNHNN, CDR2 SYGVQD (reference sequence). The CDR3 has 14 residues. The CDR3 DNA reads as TGCGCCAGCAGTGAGAGGGGGCTAAGCGACGAGCAGTACTTC. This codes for CASSERGLSDEQYF.

In DNA, the CDR3 is TGTGCCAGCTCACCCCGACTAGCGGGGAACCAAGAGACCCAGTACTTC. Protein: CASSPRLAGNQETQYF. J is TRBJ2-5 and V is TRBV18; 11 bases agree with TRBD2. This CDR3 has 16 residues. Per germline, CDR1 KGHSH and CDR2 LQKENI. J was trimmed by 0 bases and V by 3 bases; bases with no gene match: 3.

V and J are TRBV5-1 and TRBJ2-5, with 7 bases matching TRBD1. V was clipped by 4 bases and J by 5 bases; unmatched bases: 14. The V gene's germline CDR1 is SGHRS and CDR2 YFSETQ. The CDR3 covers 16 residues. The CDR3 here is CASSPLGQVPGETQYF. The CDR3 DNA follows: TGCGCCAGCAGCCCTCTCGGACAGGTCCCCGGGGAGACCCAGTACTTC.

The CDR3 spells CASSSTGNRETQYF. The CDR3 bases are TGTGCCAGCTCTTCCACAGGGAATCGGGAGACCCAGTACTTC. The chain links TRBV18 to TRBJ2-5; D is possibly TRBD1 (6 bases). V lost 6 bases to trimming and J lost 5 bases, with 16 bases between them. CDR3 length: 14 residues. CDR1 is KGHSH, CDR2 LQKENI, per germline.

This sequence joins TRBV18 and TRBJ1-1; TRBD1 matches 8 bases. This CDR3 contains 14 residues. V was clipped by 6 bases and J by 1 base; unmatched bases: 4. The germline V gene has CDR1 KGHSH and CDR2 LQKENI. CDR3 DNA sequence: TGTGCCAGCTCTTTAGACAGGGGGAACACTGAAGCTTTCTTT. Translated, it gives CASSLDRGNTEAFF.

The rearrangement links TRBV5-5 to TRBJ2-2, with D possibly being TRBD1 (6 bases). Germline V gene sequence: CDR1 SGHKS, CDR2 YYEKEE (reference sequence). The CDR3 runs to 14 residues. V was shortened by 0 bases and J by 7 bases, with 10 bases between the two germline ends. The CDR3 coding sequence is TGTGCCAGCAGCTTGGGTACAGGGATCGGGGAGCTGTTTTTT. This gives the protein CASSLGTGIGELFF.

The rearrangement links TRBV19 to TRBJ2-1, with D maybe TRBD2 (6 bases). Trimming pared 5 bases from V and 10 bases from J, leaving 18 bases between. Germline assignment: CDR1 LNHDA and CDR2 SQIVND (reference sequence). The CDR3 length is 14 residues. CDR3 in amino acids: CASSAFGLAYEQFF. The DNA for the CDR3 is TGTGCCAGTAGTGCCTTCGGTCTAGCGTACGAGCAGTTCTTC.

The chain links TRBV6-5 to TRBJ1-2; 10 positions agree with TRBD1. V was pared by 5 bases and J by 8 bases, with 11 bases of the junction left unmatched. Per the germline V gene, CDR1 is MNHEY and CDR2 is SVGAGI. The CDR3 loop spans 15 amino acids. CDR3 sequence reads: CASSRDRGPLRGYTF. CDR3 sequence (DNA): TGTGCCAGCAGTCGAGACAGGGGGCCCTTGCGGGGCTACACCTTC.

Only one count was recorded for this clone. CDR3 protein: CAWRRPGSDTQYF. CDR3 DNA: TGTGCCTGGAGGAGGCCAGGGTCCGATACGCAGTATTTT. The V gene is TRBV30, the J gene TRBJ2-3, with D maybe TRBD1 (5 bases). The V gene's germline CDR1 is GTSNPN and CDR2 SVGIG (reference sequence). The germline V and J ends were trimmed by 3 bases and 6 bases, with 13 bases remaining between them. The CDR3 is 13 residues long. The whole variable domain, remainder taken from reference TRBV30 and TRBJ2-3, is SQTIHQWPATLVQPVGSPLSLECTVEGTSNPNLYWYRQAAGRGLQLLFYSVGIGQISSEVPQNLSASRPQDRQFILSSKKLLLSDSGFYLCAWRRPGSDTQYFGPGTRLTVL.

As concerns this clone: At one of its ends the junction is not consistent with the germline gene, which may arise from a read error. The CDR3 loop is CASTEPQNPEAFF. The CDR3 bases are TGTGCCAGTACTGAGCCACAGAACCCTGAAGCTTTCTTT. The V call is TRBV19, the J call TRBJ1-1; D remains unclear. Germline lookup yields CDR1 LNHDA and CDR2 SQIVND (reference sequence). This CDR3 comprises 13 residues. Full variable domain (missing parts from reference TRBV19 and TRBJ1-1): DGGITQSPKYLFRKEGQNVTLSCEQNLNHDAMYWYRQDPGQGLRLIYYSQIVNDFQKGDIAEGYSVSREKKESFPLTVTSAQKNPTAFYLCASTEPQNPEAFFGQGTRLTVV.

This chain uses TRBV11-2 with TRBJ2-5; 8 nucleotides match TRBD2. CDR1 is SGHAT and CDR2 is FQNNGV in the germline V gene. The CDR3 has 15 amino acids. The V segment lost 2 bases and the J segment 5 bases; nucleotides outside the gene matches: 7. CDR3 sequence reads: CASSLQGLVYETQYF. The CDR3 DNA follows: TGTGCCAGCAGCTTACAGGGACTAGTCTACGAGACCCAGTACTTC.

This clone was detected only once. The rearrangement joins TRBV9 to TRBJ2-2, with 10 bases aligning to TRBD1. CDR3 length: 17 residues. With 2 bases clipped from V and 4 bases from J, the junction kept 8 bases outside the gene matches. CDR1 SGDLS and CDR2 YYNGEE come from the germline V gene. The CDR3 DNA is TGTGCCAGCAGCGTTTCCGCCGGGACAGGGGTCACCGGGGAGCTGTTTTTT. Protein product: CASSVSAGTGVTGELFF.

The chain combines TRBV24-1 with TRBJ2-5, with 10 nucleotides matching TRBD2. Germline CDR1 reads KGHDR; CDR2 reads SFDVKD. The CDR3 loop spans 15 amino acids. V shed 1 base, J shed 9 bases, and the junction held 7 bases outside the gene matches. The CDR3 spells CATSDFTSGVWAQYF. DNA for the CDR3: TGTGCCACCAGTGATTTTACTAGCGGGGTTTGGGCCCAGTACTTC.

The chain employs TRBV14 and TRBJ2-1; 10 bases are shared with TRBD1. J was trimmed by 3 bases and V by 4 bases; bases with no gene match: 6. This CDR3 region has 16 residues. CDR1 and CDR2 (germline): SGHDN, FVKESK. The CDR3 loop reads CASSRRGQGVYNEQFF. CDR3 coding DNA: TGTGCCAGCAGCCGGCGAGGACAGGGGGTCTACAATGAGCAGTTCTTC.